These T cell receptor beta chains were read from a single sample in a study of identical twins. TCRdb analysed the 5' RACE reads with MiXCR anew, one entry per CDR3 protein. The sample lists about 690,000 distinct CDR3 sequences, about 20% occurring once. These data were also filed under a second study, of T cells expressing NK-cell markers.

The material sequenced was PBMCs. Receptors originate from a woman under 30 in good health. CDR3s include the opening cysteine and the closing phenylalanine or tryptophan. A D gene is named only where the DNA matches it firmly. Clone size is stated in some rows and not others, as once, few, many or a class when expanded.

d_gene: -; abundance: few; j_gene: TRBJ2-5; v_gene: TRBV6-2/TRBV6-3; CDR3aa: CASRRSGSETQYF; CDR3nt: TGTGCCAGCAGACGAAGCGGATCAGAGACCCAGTACTTC
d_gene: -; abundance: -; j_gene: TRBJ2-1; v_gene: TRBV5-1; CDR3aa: CASSLSSQGWDEQFF; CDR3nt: TGCGCCAGCAGCTTGAGCTCCCAAGGGTGGGATGAGCAGTTCTTC
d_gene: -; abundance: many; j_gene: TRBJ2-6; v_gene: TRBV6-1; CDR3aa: CASGRHNSGANVLTF; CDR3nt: TGTGCCAGCGGGAGACATAACTCTGGGGCCAACGTCCTGACTTTC
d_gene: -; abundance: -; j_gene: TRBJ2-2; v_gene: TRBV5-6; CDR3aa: CASSPKQYTGELFF; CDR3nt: TGTGCCAGCAGCCCCAAACAGTACACCGGGGAGCTGTTTTTT
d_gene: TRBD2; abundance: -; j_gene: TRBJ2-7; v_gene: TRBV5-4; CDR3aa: CASSPELAPEQYF; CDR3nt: TGTGCCAGCAGCCCGGAACTAGCGCCCGAGCAGTACTTC
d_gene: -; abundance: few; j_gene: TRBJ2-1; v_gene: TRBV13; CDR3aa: CASSLGRGKPYEQFF; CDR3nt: TGTGCCAGCAGCTTAGGTCGCGGTAAACCCTATGAGCAGTTCTTC
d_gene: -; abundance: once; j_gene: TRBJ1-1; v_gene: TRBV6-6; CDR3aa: CASSYHGENGVF; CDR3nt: TGTGCCAGCAGTTACCACGGGGAGAATGGGGTCTTT
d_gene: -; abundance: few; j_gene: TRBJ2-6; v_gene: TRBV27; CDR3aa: CASTHSGANVLTF; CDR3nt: TGTGCCAGCACCCATTCTGGGGCCAACGTCCTGACTTTC
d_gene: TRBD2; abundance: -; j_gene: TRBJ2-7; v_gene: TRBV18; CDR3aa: CASSPVEPGLAILEQYF; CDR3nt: TGTGCCAGCTCACCGGTTGAGCCGGGACTAGCGATCCTCGAGCAGTACTTC
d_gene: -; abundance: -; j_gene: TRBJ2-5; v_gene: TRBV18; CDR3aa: CASSLQKRPETQYF; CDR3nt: TGTGCCAGCTCACTCCAAAAGCGCCCAGAGACCCAGTACTTC
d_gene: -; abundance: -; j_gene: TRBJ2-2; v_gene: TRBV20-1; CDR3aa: CSARDASEVTGELFF; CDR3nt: TGCAGTGCTAGAGATGCTAGCGAGGTCACCGGGGAGCTGTTTTTT
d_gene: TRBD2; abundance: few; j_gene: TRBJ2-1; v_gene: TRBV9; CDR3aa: CASSVELAGDLVEQFF; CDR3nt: TGTGCCAGCAGCGTAGAGCTAGCGGGAGATCTGGTTGAGCAGTTCTTC
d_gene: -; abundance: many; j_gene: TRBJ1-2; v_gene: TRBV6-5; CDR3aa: CASSYRQGDAGYTF; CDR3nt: TGTGCCAGCAGTTACCGCCAGGGAGACGCTGGCTACACCTTC
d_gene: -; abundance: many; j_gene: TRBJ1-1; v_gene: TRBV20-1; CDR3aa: CSAGSRGSTEGGEAFF; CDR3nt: TGCAGTGCTGGAAGCCGGGGGTCCACGGAAGGGGGTGAAGCTTTCTTT
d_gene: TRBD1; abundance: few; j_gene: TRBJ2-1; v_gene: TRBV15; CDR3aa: CATSRVGDRVEQFF; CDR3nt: TGTGCCACCAGCAGAGTTGGGGACAGGGTTGAGCAGTTCTTC
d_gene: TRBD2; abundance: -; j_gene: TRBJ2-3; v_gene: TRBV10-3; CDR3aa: CAITGGGATDTQYF; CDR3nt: TGTGCCATCACCGGCGGGGGGGCGACAGATACGCAGTATTTT
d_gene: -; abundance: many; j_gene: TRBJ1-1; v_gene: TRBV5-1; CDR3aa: CASSLVVGFGEAFF; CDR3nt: TGCGCCAGCAGCTTGGTGGTGGGGTTCGGTGAAGCTTTCTTT
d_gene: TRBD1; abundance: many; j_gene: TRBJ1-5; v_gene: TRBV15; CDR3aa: CATSKRQGADSNQPQHF; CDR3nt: TGTGCCACCAGCAAACGACAGGGGGCCGATAGCAATCAGCCCCAGCATTTT
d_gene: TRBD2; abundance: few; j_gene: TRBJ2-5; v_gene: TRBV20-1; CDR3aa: CSASKRGGLQETQYF; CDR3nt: TGCAGTGCTTCCAAGCGGGGGGGCCTCCAAGAGACCCAGTACTTC
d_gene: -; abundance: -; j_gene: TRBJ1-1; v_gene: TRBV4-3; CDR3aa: CASSQVYSQKNTEAFF; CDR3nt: TGCGCCAGCAGCCAAGTGTACAGCCAGAAGAACACTGAAGCTTTCTTT
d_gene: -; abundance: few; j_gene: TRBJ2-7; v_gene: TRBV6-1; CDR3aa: CASGTRTGSYEQYF; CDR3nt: TGTGCCAGCGGAACGAGAACAGGGTCCTACGAGCAGTACTTC
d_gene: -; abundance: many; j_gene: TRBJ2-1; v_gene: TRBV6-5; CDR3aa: CASSLEGHEQFF; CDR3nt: TGTGCCAGCAGCCTCGAGGGCCATGAGCAGTTCTTC
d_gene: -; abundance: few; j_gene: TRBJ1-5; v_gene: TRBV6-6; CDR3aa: CASSTGGHQPQHF; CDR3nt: TGTGCCAGCAGTACCGGGGGCCATCAGCCCCAGCATTTT
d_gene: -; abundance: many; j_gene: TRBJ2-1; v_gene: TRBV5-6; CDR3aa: CASSLSGAEDEQFF; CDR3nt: TGTGCCAGCAGTTTATCCGGGGCCGAAGATGAGCAGTTCTTC
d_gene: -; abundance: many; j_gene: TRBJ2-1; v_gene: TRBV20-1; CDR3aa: CSARGPNEQFF; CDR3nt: TGCAGTGCCCGGGGCCCTAATGAGCAGTTCTTC
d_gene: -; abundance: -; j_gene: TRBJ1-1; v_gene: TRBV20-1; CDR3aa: CSASTLNTEAFF; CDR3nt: TGCAGTGCTAGTACATTGAACACTGAAGCTTTCTTT
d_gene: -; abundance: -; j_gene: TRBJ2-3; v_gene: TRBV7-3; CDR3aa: CASSSGGVNTDTQYF; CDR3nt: TGTGCCAGCAGCTCGGGTGGAGTTAACACAGATACGCAGTATTTT
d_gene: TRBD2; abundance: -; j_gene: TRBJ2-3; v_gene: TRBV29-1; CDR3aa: CSVAGTSGRATDTQYF; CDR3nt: TGCAGCGTCGCGGGGACTAGCGGGAGGGCCACAGATACGCAGTATTTT
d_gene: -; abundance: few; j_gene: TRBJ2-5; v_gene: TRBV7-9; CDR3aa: CASGEEGTSNQETQYF; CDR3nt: TGTGCCAGCGGCGAAGAAGGGACAAGCAACCAAGAGACCCAGTACTTC
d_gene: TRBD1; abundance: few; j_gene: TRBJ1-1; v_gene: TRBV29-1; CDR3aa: CSASQGMPEAFF; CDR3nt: TGCAGCGCATCACAGGGGATGCCTGAAGCTTTCTTT
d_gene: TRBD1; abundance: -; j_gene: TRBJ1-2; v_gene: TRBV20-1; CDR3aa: CSARDRTGTSIRYGYTF; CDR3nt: TGCAGTGCTAGAGATAGGACAGGGACATCGATTAGGTATGGCTACACCTTC
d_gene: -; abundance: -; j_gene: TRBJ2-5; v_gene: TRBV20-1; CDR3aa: CSPGGDLETQYF; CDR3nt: TGCAGTCCTGGGGGTGACTTAGAGACCCAGTACTTC
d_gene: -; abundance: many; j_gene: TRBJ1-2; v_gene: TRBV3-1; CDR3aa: CASSRDTSLYGYTF; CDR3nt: TGTGCCAGCAGCCGGGACACAAGCCTCTATGGCTACACCTTC
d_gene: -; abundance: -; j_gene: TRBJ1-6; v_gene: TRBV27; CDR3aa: CASSLSGRSPLHF; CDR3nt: TGTGCCAGCAGTTTATCGGGTCGGTCACCCCTCCACTTT
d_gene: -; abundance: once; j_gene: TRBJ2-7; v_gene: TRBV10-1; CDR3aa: CAVNHGDNTNYEQYF; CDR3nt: TGCGCCGTCAACCATGGGGACAATACCAACTACGAGCAGTACTTC
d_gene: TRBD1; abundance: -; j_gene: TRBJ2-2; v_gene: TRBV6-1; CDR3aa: CASSEARRTGLRAGELFF; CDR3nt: TGTGCCAGCAGTGAAGCGCGGAGGACAGGCTTACGAGCCGGGGAGCTGTTTTTT
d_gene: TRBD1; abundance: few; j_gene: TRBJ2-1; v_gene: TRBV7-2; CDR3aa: CASRRDRGSHEQFF; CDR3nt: TGTGCCAGCAGAAGGGACAGGGGATCGCATGAGCAGTTCTTC
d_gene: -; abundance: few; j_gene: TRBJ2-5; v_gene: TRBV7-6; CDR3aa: CASSLRGGGYQETQYF; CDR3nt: TGTGCCAGCAGCTTAAGGGGTGGGGGGTACCAAGAGACCCAGTACTTC
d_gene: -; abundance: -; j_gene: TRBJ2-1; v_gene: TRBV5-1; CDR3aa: CASSGSLGQVNEQFF; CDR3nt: TGCGCCAGCAGCGGATCACTGGGACAAGTCAATGAGCAGTTCTTC
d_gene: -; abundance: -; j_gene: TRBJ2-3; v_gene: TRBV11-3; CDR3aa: CASSLEGVVSNTQYF; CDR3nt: TGTGCCAGCAGCTTAGAAGGGGTAGTGTCAAATACGCAGTATTTT
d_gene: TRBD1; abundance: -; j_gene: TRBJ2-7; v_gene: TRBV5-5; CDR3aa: CASSLGQLPGYEQYF; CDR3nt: TGTGCCAGCAGCCTGGGACAGCTCCCCGGCTACGAGCAGTACTTC
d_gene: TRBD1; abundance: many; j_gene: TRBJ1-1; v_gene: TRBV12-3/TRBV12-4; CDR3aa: CASSLRGDRGLTEAFF; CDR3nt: TGTGCCAGCAGTTTAAGGGGAGACAGGGGGCTGACTGAAGCTTTCTTT
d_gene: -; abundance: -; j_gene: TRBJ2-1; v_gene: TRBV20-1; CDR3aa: CSARDSREQFF; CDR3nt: TGCAGTGCTAGAGATTCTCGTGAGCAGTTCTTC
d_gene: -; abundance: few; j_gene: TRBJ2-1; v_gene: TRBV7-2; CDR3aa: CASSWDPRSYNEQFF; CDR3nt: TGTGCCAGCAGCTGGGACCCCCGCTCCTACAATGAGCAGTTCTTC
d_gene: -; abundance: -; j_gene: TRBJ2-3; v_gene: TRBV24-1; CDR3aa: CATKEHLTGGTDTQYF; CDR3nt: TGTGCCACCAAGGAGCACTTGACTGGTGGCACAGATACGCAGTATTTT
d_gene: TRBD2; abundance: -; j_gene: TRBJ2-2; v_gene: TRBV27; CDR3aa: CASSRLAGVNRELFF; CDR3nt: TGTGCCAGCAGTCGACTAGCGGGAGTTAATAGGGAGCTGTTTTTT
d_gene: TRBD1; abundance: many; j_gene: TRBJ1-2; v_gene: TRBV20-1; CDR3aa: CSAKDRGGGYTF; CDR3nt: TGCAGTGCTAAAGACAGGGGTGGTGGCTACACCTTC
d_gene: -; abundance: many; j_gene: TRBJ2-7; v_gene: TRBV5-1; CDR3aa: CASSSAANYEQYF; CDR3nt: TGCGCCAGCAGTTCAGCGGCCAACTACGAGCAGTACTTC
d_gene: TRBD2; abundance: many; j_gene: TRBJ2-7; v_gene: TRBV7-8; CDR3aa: CASSPSGGSSYEQYF; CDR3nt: TGTGCCAGCAGCCCGAGCGGGGGAAGCTCCTACGAGCAGTACTTC
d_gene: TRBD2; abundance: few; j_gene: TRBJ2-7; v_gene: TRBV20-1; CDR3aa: CSARVAGATYEQYF; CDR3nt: TGCAGTGCTAGGGTAGCGGGGGCTACGTACGAGCAGTACTTC
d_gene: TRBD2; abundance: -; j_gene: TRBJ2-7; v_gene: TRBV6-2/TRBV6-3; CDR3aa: CASSYPPAGLNEQYF; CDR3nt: TGTGCCAGCAGTTACCCTCCAGCGGGGCTGAACGAGCAGTACTTC
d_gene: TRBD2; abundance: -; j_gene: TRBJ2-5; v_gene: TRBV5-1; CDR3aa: CASSLSLAGQETQYF; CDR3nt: TGCGCCAGCAGCTTGTCCCTAGCGGGTCAAGAGACCCAGTACTTC
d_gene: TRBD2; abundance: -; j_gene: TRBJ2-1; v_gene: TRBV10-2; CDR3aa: CASRSGRAYNEQFF; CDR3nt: TGCGCCAGCAGGAGCGGGAGAGCCTACAATGAGCAGTTCTTC
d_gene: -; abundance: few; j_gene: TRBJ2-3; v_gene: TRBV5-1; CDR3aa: CASTRSAEFTDTQYF; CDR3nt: TGCGCCAGCACCCGTAGCGCGGAATTCACAGATACGCAGTATTTT
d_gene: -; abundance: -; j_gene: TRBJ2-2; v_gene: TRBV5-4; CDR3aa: CASSFHKGVNTGELFF; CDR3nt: TGTGCCAGCAGCTTTCATAAGGGGGTTAACACCGGGGAGCTGTTTTTT
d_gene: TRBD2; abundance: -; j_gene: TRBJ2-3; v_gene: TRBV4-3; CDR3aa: CASSRGLADNTDTQYF; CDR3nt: TGCGCCAGCAGCCGTGGACTAGCGGATAACACAGATACGCAGTATTTT
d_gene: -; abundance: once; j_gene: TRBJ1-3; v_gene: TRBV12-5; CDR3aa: CASGLVPQGGNTIYF; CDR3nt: TGTGCTAGTGGTTTGGTACCCCAGGGTGGGAACACCATATATTTT
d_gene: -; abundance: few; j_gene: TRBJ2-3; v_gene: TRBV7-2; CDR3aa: CASSFLGVGSVDTQYF; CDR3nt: TGTGCCAGCAGCTTCCTGGGGGTCGGGAGCGTAGATACGCAGTATTTT
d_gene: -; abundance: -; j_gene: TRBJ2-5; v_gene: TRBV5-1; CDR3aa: CASSGGAAPETQYF; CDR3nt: TGCGCCAGCAGCGGGGGGGCCGCCCCAGAGACCCAGTACTTC